This entry concerns a single T cell receptor (beta chain). Its antigen remains unknown. This CDR3 is 17 amino acids long. CDR1 SQVTM and CDR2 ANQGSEA come from the germline V gene. J was trimmed by 7 bases and V by 0 bases; bases with no gene match: 11. The data were obtained in a study of T-cell memory formation after mild COVID-19. The overall study: TCR clusters were mostly donor specific.

Study results and limitations: Pre-infection memory showed some responding clones, and this suggested that cross-reactive memory joined. Contracting CD8+ clones were enriched in EMRA, CD4+ mainly in CM and EM.

TCRalpha and TCRbeta libraries used 5'RACE with constant-segment primers and UMIs. Via MiXCR, TCRdb re-called the 5' RACE reads, giving one row per CDR3 protein. The table has under 550,000 distinct CDR3 sequences, over 15% seen once; the top ten hold around an eighth. V and J are TRBV29-1 and TRBJ2-7; the match to TRBD2 covers 14 bases. The clonotype comes from an adult woman who had mild COVID-19 (a few samples of this study predate the infection). Cell type and time point are not known. The sequencing input was PBMCs or a T cell subset sorted from them (not recorded which). CDR3 protein: CSVEEREGLAGEKEQYF. CDR3 coding DNA: TGCAGCGTTGAAGAAAGGGAGGGACTAGCGGGAGAGAAAGAGCAGTACTTC.